One sample yielded the 27 T cell receptor beta chains listed below, sequenced in a study of graft-versus-host responses after intestinal transplantation. Clones were read by immunoSEQ multiplex PCR, and TCRdb kept only the in-frame ones, dropping some. Found here are roughly 5,000 clones, about two thirds of them singletons; the top ten hold 35% to 45%. The sample here was PBMCs, taken 300 to 340 days after intestinal transplant. The receptors derive from a human patient who received an intestinal transplant, so some T cells may come from the graft donor.

The chain combines TRBV4-3 with TRBJ1-2; 8 bases align to TRBD1. V lost 1 base and J lost 3; bases outside the gene matches: 4. This CDR3 spans 15 amino acids. Germline CDR1 is LGHNA and CDR2 is YSLEER. Here the CDR3 DNA reads TGCGCCAGCAGCCAAGCCGGGACAGGCCACTATGGCTACACCTTC. Amino acids: CASSQAGTGHYGYTF.

With respect to this clone: This is likely an artifact of a read error, given a far larger clone one base away. V usage is TRBV4-3 and J usage is TRBJ1-2; D unresolved. The V end was cut by 0 bases, the J end by 0 bases, with 11 bases between. Germline V gene lookup returns CDR1 LGHNA and CDR2 YSLEER. The CDR3 totals 16 residues. CDR3 residues: CASSQDSVYTNYGYTF. The CDR3 DNA reads TGCGCCAGCAGCCAAGACAGCGTATATACTAACTATGGCTACACCTTC.

The rearrangement links TRBV5-1 to TRBJ1-1, with D possibly TRBD1 on 5 matching bases. Germline V CDR1 and CDR2: SGHRS, YFSETQ. V dropped 3 bases and J dropped 1 base, with 13 bases sitting between them. The CDR3 extends over 15 amino acids. The CDR3 is CASSSAGQPNTEAFF. CDR3 DNA sequence: TGCGCCAGCAGCTCGGCGGGGCAGCCGAACACTGAAGCTTTCTTT. Together with reference TRBV5-1 and TRBJ1-1, the CDR3 gives the full variable domain: KAGVTQTPRYLIKTRGQQVTLSCSPISGHRSVSWYQQTPGQGLQFLFEYFSETQRNKGNFPGRFSGRQFSNSRSEMNVSTLELGDSALYLCASSSAGQPNTEAFFGQGTRLTVV.

The CDR3 is CSVEVNRGYGYTF. The CDR3 nucleotides read TGCAGCGTTGAAGTCAACAGGGGATATGGCTACACCTTC. The chain joins TRBV29-1 to TRBJ1-2, with 7 nucleotides matching TRBD1. Trimming cost V 1 base and J 5 bases; bases outside gene matches: 4. The CDR3 has 13 amino acids. The germline V gene encodes CDR1 SQVTM and CDR2 ANQGSEA.

The chain is built from TRBV9 and TRBJ2-2; D is unclear. The CDR3 consists of 15 residues. The germline gives CDR1 SGDLS, CDR2 YYNGEE. With 0 bases removed from V and 8 bases from J, the gap between germline ends came to 14 bases. The CDR3 spells CASSVALNPPGELFF. The CDR3 DNA reads TGTGCCAGCAGCGTAGCTTTGAACCCTCCGGGGGAGCTGTTTTTT. Full variable domain (outside the CDR3, taken from reference TRBV9 and TRBJ2-2): DSGVTQTPKHLITATGQRVTLRCSPRSGDLSVYWYQQSLDQGLQFLIQYYNGEERAKGNILERFSAQQFPDLHSELNLSSLELGDSALYFCASSVALNPPGELFFGEGSRLTVL.

The chain uses TRBV5-6 and TRBJ1-2, with 7 bases that match TRBD1. In germline, CDR1 is SGHDT, CDR2 YYEEEE. The CDR3 is 14 amino acids. Unmatched junction bases numbered 3, after V lost 2 bases and J lost 2 bases. The CDR3 sequence: CASSFGQANYGYTF. The CDR3 region has the DNA TGTGCCAGCAGCTTCGGACAGGCGAACTATGGCTACACCTTC.

The genes are TRBV19 and TRBJ2-7; a weak D match, TRBD1 (6 bases). The V end was cut by 8 bases, the J end by 4 bases, with 18 bases between. There are 14 residues in the CDR3. CDR1 is LNHDA and CDR2 is SQIVND in the germline V gene (reference sequence). The CDR3 sequence is CASSVQGSSYEQYF. The CDR3 DNA reads TGTGCCAGTTCGGTACAGGGCAGCTCTTACGAGCAGTACTTC. Together with reference TRBV19 and TRBJ2-7, the CDR3 gives the full variable domain: DGGITQSPKYLFRKEGQNVTLSCEQNLNHDAMYWYRQDPGQGLRLIYYSQIVNDFQKGDIAEGYSVSREKKESFPLTVTSAQKNPTAFYLCASSVQGSSYEQYFGPGTRLTVT.

The CDR3 spells CASSHGQGAWGANVLTF. The CDR3 DNA follows: TGTGCCAGCAGTCATGGACAGGGGGCGTGGGGGGCCAACGTCCTGACTTTC. The rearrangement joins TRBV13 to TRBJ2-6; TRBD1 matches 11 bases. The V and J ends lost 6 bases and 4 bases, in that order; junction bases with no gene match: 8. CDR1 and CDR2 from the germline V gene are PRHDT and FYEKMQ (reference sequence). The CDR3 consists of 17 residues.

This clone appeared a few times. The V and J genes are TRBV19 and TRBJ2-2; possibly TRBD1 for D (5 bases). The V end was cut by 6 bases, the J end by 4 bases, with 9 bases between. Germline-derived CDR1 and CDR2 are LNHDA and SQIVND (reference sequence). The CDR3 is made up of 13 amino acids. In nucleotides, the CDR3 is TGTGCCAGTAGGCGACAGTTCACCGGGGAGCTGTTTTTT. This sequence encodes CASRRQFTGELFF. Variable domain in full (rest from reference TRBV19 and TRBJ2-2): DGGITQSPKYLFRKEGQNVTLSCEQNLNHDAMYWYRQDPGQGLRLIYYSQIVNDFQKGDIAEGYSVSREKKESFPLTVTSAQKNPTAFYLCASRRQFTGELFFGEGSRLTVL.

The chain links TRBV5-6 to TRBJ2-7; no reliable D call. Germline V gene lookup returns CDR1 SGHDT and CDR2 YYEEEE. This CDR3 has 14 amino acids. V was pared by 2 bases and J by 5 bases, with 14 bases between. The CDR3 coding sequence is TGTGCCAGCAGCTTCAGGTACAGTTCCCACGAGCAGTACTTC. Translation gives CASSFRYSSHEQYF.

J is TRBJ2-1 and V is TRBV6-4; 11 nucleotides agree with TRBD1. With V trimmed by 6 bases and J by 2 bases, 3 bases remained unmatched. Germline V gene lookup returns CDR1 MRHNA and CDR2 SNTAGT. This CDR3 contains 15 residues. The CDR3: CASSPGQGAYNEQFF. The DNA of the CDR3 is TGTGCCAGCAGCCCGGGACAGGGGGCCTACAATGAGCAGTTCTTC.

The rearrangement uses TRBV5-1 and TRBJ2-1; D unresolved. The V and J ends lost 0 bases and 9 bases respectively, with 10 bases between them. The CDR3 runs 13 residues. The germline gives CDR1 SGHRS, CDR2 YFSETQ. This chain's CDR3 is CASSLEGDGEQFF. Written as DNA, the CDR3 is TGCGCCAGCAGCTTGGAGGGTGACGGTGAGCAGTTCTTC.

The rearrangement uses TRBV30 and TRBJ1-2; no definite D call. Looked up from germline, CDR1 is GTSNPN and CDR2 is SVGIG (reference sequence). Trimming cost V 0 bases and J 3 bases, with 14 bases left between them. The CDR3 loop spans 15 amino acids. The CDR3 sequence: CAWSVPAEPYYGYTF. The CDR3 region has the DNA TGTGCCTGGAGTGTACCCGCAGAACCTTACTATGGCTACACCTTC.

This clone was observed a handful of times. Since a much larger clone is just one base distant, this may be a read error. This sequence joins TRBV5-4 and TRBJ2-3, with D perhaps being TRBD1 or TRBD2 (7 bases each). The germline V and J ends were trimmed by 4 bases and 6 bases, with 18 bases remaining between them. The length of the CDR3 is 15 residues. CDR1 is SGHNT and CDR2 is YYREEE in the germline V gene (reference sequence). CDR3 sequence (DNA): TGTGCCAGCAGCCAGGATGACAGGGAGGGGGATACGCAGTATTTT. This codes for CASSQDDREGDTQYF. Full variable domain (rest looked up from reference TRBV5-4 and TRBJ2-3): ETGVTQSPTHLIKTRGQQVTLRCSSQSGHNTVSWYQQALGQGPQFIFQYYREEENGRGNFPPRFSGLQFPNYSSELNVNALELDDSALYLCASSQDDREGDTQYFGPGTRLTVL.

V and J are TRBV30 and TRBJ1-4, with 10 bases matching TRBD1. The V segment lost 3 bases and the J segment 5 bases; nucleotides outside the gene matches: 0. The CDR3 contains 13 residues. Looked up from germline, CDR1 is GTSNPN and CDR2 is SVGIG (reference sequence). The chain's CDR3 is CAWRDRGNEKLFF. The CDR3 DNA reads TGTGCCTGGAGGGACAGGGGGAATGAAAAACTGTTTTTT.

V and J are TRBV7-2 and TRBJ2-1; D is uncertain. Per the germline V gene, CDR1 is SGHTA and CDR2 is FQGNSA. This CDR3 has 10 amino acids. The V end lost 1 base, the J end lost 11 bases, and 3 bases lay between the germline ends. The chain's CDR3 is CASSLGQQFF. The CDR3 DNA is TGTGCCAGCAGCTTAGGTCAGCAGTTCTTC.

This rearrangement joins TRBV5-1 to TRBJ1-1; 9 nucleotides align to TRBD1. The V and J ends lost 3 bases and 1 base, in that order; junction bases with no gene match: 4. The CDR3 has 15 residues. Germline CDR1 and CDR2: SGHRS and YFSETQ. The CDR3 DNA follows: TGCGCCAGCAGCTGGGACAGGGAAGGGAACACTGAAGCTTTCTTT. Translation gives CASSWDREGNTEAFF.

The chain couples TRBV7-9 to TRBJ2-3, with 9 nucleotides matching TRBD1. The CDR3 totals 16 residues. The germline gives CDR1 SEHNR, CDR2 FQNEAQ (reference sequence). V trimming: 5 bases; J trimming: 4 bases; junction bases outside the gene matches: 10. This CDR3 is CASSPPGDREADTQYF. The CDR3 DNA sequence: TGTGCCAGCAGCCCCCCGGGGGACAGGGAGGCAGATACGCAGTATTTT. The entire variable domain, with the rest obtained from reference TRBV7-9 and TRBJ2-3, is as follows: DTGVSQNPRHKITKRGQNVTFRCDPISEHNRLYWYRQTLGQGPEFLTYFQNEAQLEKSRLLSDRFSAERPKGSFSTLEIQRTEQGDSAMYLCASSPPGDREADTQYFGPGTRLTVL.

The rearrangement links TRBV4-3 to TRBJ2-3; D not certain. The CDR3 loop spans 13 amino acids. Germline-derived CDR1 and CDR2 are LGHNA and YSLEER. The V and J ends lost 1 base and 6 bases respectively, with 8 bases between them. CDR3 residues: CASSQVRADTQYF. DNA of the CDR3: TGCGCCAGCAGCCAAGTCCGGGCCGATACGCAGTATTTT.

The chain recombines TRBV6-6 with TRBJ2-2; 12 bases map to TRBD1. This CDR3 is built from 14 residues. Germline loops: CDR1 MNHNY, CDR2 SVGAGI (reference sequence). The trim removed 6 bases at V and 5 bases at J, leaving 1 base unmatched. CDR3 coding DNA: TGTGCCAGCAGGGGACAGGGGGCGACCGGGGAGCTGTTTTTT. This gives the protein CASRGQGATGELFF.

The chain uses TRBV4-3 and TRBJ1-2; D uncertain. CDR3 length equals 15 residues. V shed 0 bases and J shed 6 bases, with 14 bases lying between them. Germline loops: CDR1 LGHNA, CDR2 YSLEER. Here the CDR3 reads CASSQDSRVIDGYTF. The CDR3 bases are TGCGCCAGCAGCCAAGATAGTAGGGTTATTGATGGCTACACCTTC.

The rearrangement joins TRBV4-1 to TRBJ2-7, with no clear D. This CDR3 contains 16 residues. Germline V gene sequence: CDR1 MGHRA, CDR2 YSYEKL. V was trimmed by 0 bases and J by 7 bases, leaving 19 bases between them. The CDR3 protein is CASSQDALGRSQEQYF. CDR3 coding DNA: TGCGCCAGCAGCCAAGATGCCTTAGGACGGTCCCAGGAGCAGTACTTC.

V usage is TRBV9 and J usage is TRBJ2-3; 9 bases fit TRBD2. The CDR3 loop spans 17 amino acids. CDR1 and CDR2 from the germline V gene are SGDLS and YYNGEE. V dropped 1 base and J dropped 0; count of bases not matched to a gene: 6. This CDR3 reads CASSVPQRGDSTDTQYF. DNA of the CDR3: TGTGCCAGCAGCGTACCACAGCGGGGGGACAGCACAGATACGCAGTATTTT.

The rearrangement joins TRBV12-1 to TRBJ2-7; the D call TRBD1 from the table was never checked on the DNA. TRBV12-1 is annotated as a pseudogene. The CDR3 covers 11 residues. CDR3 DNA: TGTGCCAGCAGCCCCAGCTACGAGCAGTACTTC. Translated, it gives CASSPSYEQYF.

The chain joins TRBV29-1 to TRBJ1-1, with TRBD1 as a possible D gene (6 bases). The germline gives CDR1 SQVTM, CDR2 ANQGSEA. The CDR3 runs 12 residues. Trimming shortened V by 7 bases and J by 4 bases, and 13 bases separated the two germline ends. The CDR3 reads CSAQTQGTEAFF. In DNA form, the CDR3 reads TGCAGCGCCCAGACACAGGGCACTGAAGCTTTCTTT.

The chain combines TRBV19 with TRBJ1-5; no clear D. The CDR3 length is 13 residues. Germline V gene lookup returns CDR1 LNHDA and CDR2 SQIVND (reference sequence). Trimming cost V 5 bases and J 2 bases, with 7 bases left between them. The CDR3 is CASSGGRNQPQHF. The CDR3 DNA follows: TGTGCCAGTAGTGGAGGTCGCAATCAGCCCCAGCATTTT.

As DNA, the CDR3 is TGTGCCAGCAGTGAAAGGTCCTACGAGCAGTACTTC. Protein sequence: CASSERSYEQYF. The chain couples TRBV6-1 to TRBJ2-7; no firm D call. V was cut by 2 bases and J by 1 base, with 3 bases left in between. The germline V gene has CDR1 MNHNS and CDR2 SASEGT. The CDR3 is 12 amino acids.